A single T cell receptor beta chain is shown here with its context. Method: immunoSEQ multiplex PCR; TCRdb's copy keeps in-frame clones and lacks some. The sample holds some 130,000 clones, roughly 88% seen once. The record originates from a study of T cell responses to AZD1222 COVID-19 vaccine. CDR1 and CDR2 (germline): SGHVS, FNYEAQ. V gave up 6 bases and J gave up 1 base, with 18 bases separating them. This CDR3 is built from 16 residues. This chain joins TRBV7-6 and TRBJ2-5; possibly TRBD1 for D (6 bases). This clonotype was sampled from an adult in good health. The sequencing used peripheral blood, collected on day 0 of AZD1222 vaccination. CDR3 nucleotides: TGTGCCAGCAGGGTGACAGGTCTTACATCCCAAGAGACCCAGTACTTC. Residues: CASRVTGLTSQETQYF.